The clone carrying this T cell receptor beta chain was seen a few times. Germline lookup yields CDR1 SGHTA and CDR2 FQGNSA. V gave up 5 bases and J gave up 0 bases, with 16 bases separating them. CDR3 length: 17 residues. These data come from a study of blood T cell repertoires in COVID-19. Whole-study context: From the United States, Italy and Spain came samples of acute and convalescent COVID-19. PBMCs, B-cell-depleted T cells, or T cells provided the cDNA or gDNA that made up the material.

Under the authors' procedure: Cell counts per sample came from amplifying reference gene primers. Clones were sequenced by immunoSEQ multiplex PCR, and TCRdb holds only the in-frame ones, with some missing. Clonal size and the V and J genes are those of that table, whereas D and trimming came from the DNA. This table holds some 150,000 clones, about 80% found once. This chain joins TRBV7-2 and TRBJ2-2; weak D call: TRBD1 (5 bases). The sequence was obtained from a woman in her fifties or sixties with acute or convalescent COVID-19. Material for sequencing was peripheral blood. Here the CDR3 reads CASSPGMPIANTGELFF. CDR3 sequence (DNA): TGTGCCAGCAGCCCAGGGATGCCCATTGCGAACACCGGGGAGCTGTTTTTT.